A selection of T cell receptor beta chains follows, all from one sample in a study of radiation and T cells in renal cell carcinoma. Sequencing was performed with immunoSEQ multiplex PCR; in TCRdb, only in-frame clones are kept and a portion is missing. This table holds around 46,000 clones, roughly 80% found once. The sample here was blood, taken from a patient whose treatment included radiotherapy and nephrectomy. The receptors come from a woman aged 65 to 85 with renal cell carcinoma. Each CDR3 is given with its conserved first and last residue. Each record gives: V gene, clone size, D gene, J gene, CDR3 protein, CDR3 DNA. D genes are given only for firm matches. The size entry is marked missing in some rows and otherwise reads once, few, many or a size class.

>TRBV21-1|few|.|TRBJ1-2
CASSADRGANYGYTF
TGTGCCAGCAGCGCTGACAGGGGTGCTAACTATGGCTACACCTTC
>TRBV5-1|.|.|TRBJ2-2
CASSRTGTGELFF
TGCGCCAGCAGCCGGACTGGGACCGGGGAGCTGTTTTTT
>TRBV7-9|.|.|TRBJ2-5
CASSFRLSVGTQYF
TGTGCCAGCAGCTTTAGGCTATCCGTCGGGACCCAGTACTTC
>TRBV5-8|.|.|TRBJ1-2
CASSMDLRHVDYGYTF
TGTGCCAGCAGCATGGACTTGCGACATGTTGACTATGGCTACACCTTC
>TRBV5-1|once|.|TRBJ1-2
CASSRDLDSLGYTF
TGCGCCAGCAGCCGGGACCTTGACTCTCTAGGCTACACCTTC
>TRBV25-1|.|.|TRBJ2-1
CASRLYNEQFF
TGTGCCAGCAGACTTTACAATGAGCAGTTCTTC
>TRBV2|.|.|TRBJ1-1
CASSEMGVGNTEAFF
TGTGCCAGCAGTGAAATGGGGGTAGGGAACACTGAAGCTTTCTTT
>TRBV10-3|.|TRBD2|TRBJ2-2
CAISEPPLGLAGYDTGELFF
TGTGCCATCAGTGAGCCCCCCCTTGGACTAGCGGGGTACGACACCGGGGAGCTGTTTTTT
>TRBV30|once|.|TRBJ2-1
CAWSAANEQFF
TGTGCCTGGAGTGCGGCAAATGAGCAGTTCTTC
>TRBV7-9|.|.|TRBJ1-2
CASSLGAEGYTF
TGTGCCAGCAGCTTAGGAGCGGAGGGCTACACCTTC
>TRBV5-4|.|TRBD1|TRBJ2-3
CASSRTGSDTQYF
TGTGCCAGCAGCAGGACAGGGTCAGATACGCAGTATTTT
>TRBV14|once|.|TRBJ1-2
CASSLGAHYGYTF
TGTGCCAGCAGCCTCGGGGCCCACTATGGCTACACCTTC
>TRBV6-6|.|TRBD1|TRBJ1-1
CASSRQGSPEAFF
TGTGCCAGCAGTCGACAGGGGTCCCCTGAAGCTTTCTTT
>TRBV12-5|.|.|TRBJ1-2
CASGPQGYGYTF
TGTGCTAGTGGCCCTCAGGGGTATGGCTACACCTTC
>TRBV10-3|.|.|TRBJ1-5
CATKWDTGQPQHF
TGTGCCACTAAGTGGGACACTGGTCAGCCCCAGCATTTT
>TRBV5-4|.|TRBD1|TRBJ2-7
CASRRQGAINEQYF
TGTGCCAGCCGGCGACAGGGGGCCATTAACGAGCAGTACTTC